This TCR beta chain was captured by sequencing in a study of tumor-infiltrating lymphocytes in oesophageal squamous cell carcinoma. CDR3 length: 11 residues. Germline V gene sequence: CDR1 MDHEN, CDR2 SYDVKM. MiXCR was run by TCRdb on the PCR reads, yielding one entry per CDR3 protein. The sample carries over 10,000 distinct CDR3 sequences, more than 55% recorded once. The V call is TRBV28, the J call TRBJ2-3; D ambiguous. The J call may be faulty, since TRBJ2-1 better matches the DNA end. The source material was esophageal tumor tissue. This receptor was identified in a female donor with esophageal squamous cell carcinoma. CDR3 bases: TGTGCCAGCAGTTTCCAGGCCGGGCAGTTCTTC. Translating gives CASSFQAGQFF.